Listed below are T cell receptor beta chains from one sample, sequenced in a study of multiple sclerosis patients with progressive multifocal leukoencephalopathy. Repertoires were generated with immunoSEQ multiplex PCR, while TCRdb's copy carries only in-frame clones and drops some. The repertoire consists of approximately 35,000 clones, with approximately 84% occurring once and the leading ten covering about 3.3%. The material sequenced was PBMCs, taken from a patient treated with natalizumab. These receptors came from a human donor with progressive multifocal leukoencephalopathy. CDR3s include the opening cysteine and the closing phenylalanine or tryptophan. D genes are given only for firm matches. Some rows mark clone size as missing; the rest say once, few, many or name a class of expanded clone.

v_call	j_call	d_call	clone_size	cdr3_nt	cdr3_aa
TRBV7-3	TRBJ2-1	NA	NA	TGTGCCAGCAGCTTAAAGGCCGGGGGCTCCTACAATGAGCAGTTCTTC	CASSLKAGGSYNEQFF
TRBV15	TRBJ1-4	NA	NA	TGTGCCACCAGCAGTCAGGGTTTTAATGAAAAACTGTTTTTT	CATSSQGFNEKLFF
TRBV28	TRBJ2-5	NA	NA	TGTGCCAGCAGCCTTTCGGCGCAGGGCCCCCAGTACTTC	CASSLSAQGPQYF
TRBV15	TRBJ2-6	TRBD1	NA	TGTGCCACCAGCCAGGGGGCGCCTCCTGGGGCCAACGTCCTGACTTTC	CATSQGAPPGANVLTF
TRBV7-8	TRBJ1-1	NA	NA	TGTGCCAGCAGCTTACTGGGGTCCGGGGGAACTGAAGCTTTCTTT	CASSLLGSGGTEAFF
TRBV28	TRBJ1-5	TRBD1	NA	TGTGCCAGCATCCCTGGGACAGAAGTCAATCAGCCCCAGCATTTT	CASIPGTEVNQPQHF
TRBV27	TRBJ2-7	TRBD1	NA	TGTGCCAGCGGAAAGACCCCGGGACAGGGGCTCTACGAGCAGTACTTC	CASGKTPGQGLYEQYF
TRBV7-9	TRBJ2-1	NA	NA	TGTGCCAGCAGCTCACCCTACCGGAGACAGTCCAATGAGCAGTTCTTC	CASSSPYRRQSNEQFF
TRBV4-3	TRBJ2-1	TRBD2	NA	TGCGCCAGCAGCCAAGGGGGGAGCGGGAGGCAGTTCTTC	CASSQGGSGRQFF
TRBV18	TRBJ1-3	NA	NA	TGTGCCAGCTCACCGAGGAATTCAGACTCTGGAAACACCATATATTTT	CASSPRNSDSGNTIYF
TRBV6-6	TRBJ2-7	NA	few	TGTGCCAGCAGTTTGCAGTGGGACGAGCAGTACTTC	CASSLQWDEQYF
TRBV19	TRBJ2-7	NA	NA	TGTGCCAGTAGCCCTTTCGTAAGCTCCTACGAGCAGTACTTC	CASSPFVSSYEQYF
TRBV30	TRBJ2-3	TRBD2	NA	TGTGCCTGGAGAACTAGCGGGAGCACAGATACGCAGTATTTT	CAWRTSGSTDTQYF
TRBV6-5	TRBJ2-1	TRBD2	NA	TGTGCCAGCAGTCGTAGCGGGGGGGGGAATGAGCAGTTCTTC	CASSRSGGGNEQFF
TRBV27	TRBJ2-7	NA	NA	TGTGCCAGCAAGGCCTACCCATCCTACGAGCAGTACTTC	CASKAYPSYEQYF
TRBV7-9	TRBJ2-7	NA	NA	TGTGCCAGCAGCTTAGGTCAGGGGTTTGGATACGAGCAGTACTTC	CASSLGQGFGYEQYF
TRBV28	TRBJ1-2	NA	NA	TGTGCCAGCAGTTCTCCAGTCGTCCGGAACTATGGCTACACCTTC	CASSSPVVRNYGYTF
TRBV6-5	TRBJ2-5	NA	NA	TGTGCCAGCAGAAAGGCCGGACCGGGGGAGCAGTACTTC	CASRKAGPGEQYF
TRBV19	TRBJ2-3	NA	NA	TGTGCCAGTAGCATAACAGATACGCAGTATTTT	CASSITDTQYF
TRBV13	TRBJ2-7	TRBD2	NA	TGTGCCAGCAGCTTCGGGACTAGCGGAGGCGAGCAGTACTTC	CASSFGTSGGEQYF
TRBV13	TRBJ2-1	TRBD1	NA	TGTGCCAGCAGCCCGGACAGGGCCGGCAATGAGCAGTTCTTC	CASSPDRAGNEQFF
TRBV18	TRBJ1-2	NA	NA	TGTGCCAGCTCACCATTGGACACCCTCTATGGCTACACCTTC	CASSPLDTLYGYTF
TRBV6-1	TRBJ2-7	NA	NA	TGTGCCAGCAGTGAATTCGTAACGGGACGGACCTACGAGCAGTACTTC	CASSEFVTGRTYEQYF
TRBV4-1	TRBJ2-2	NA	few	TGCGCCAGCAGCCTAGCTCCCGGGGAGCTGTTTTTT	CASSLAPGELFF
TRBV7-2	TRBJ1-5	TRBD1	few	TGTGCCAGCAGCTGGGACAGGGGCAATCAGCCCCAGCATTTT	CASSWDRGNQPQHF
TRBV20-1	TRBJ1-1	NA	NA	TGCAGTGCTAGCCCCAACACTGAAGCTTTCTTT	CSASPNTEAFF
TRBV2	TRBJ1-5	TRBD1	few	TGTGCCAGCAGGGGCGACAGGGGGCGTCAGCCCCAGCATTTT	CASRGDRGRQPQHF
TRBV4-3	TRBJ2-7	NA	few	TGCGCCAGCAGCCTGGGCCGAGAGCAGTACTTC	CASSLGREQYF
TRBV30	TRBJ1-1	NA	NA	TGTGCCTGGAAGAAGGATCCGGCTTTGCGCACTGAAGCTTTCTTT	CAWKKDPALRTEAFF
TRBV7-2	TRBJ1-2	TRBD1	NA	TGTGCCAGCAGCTTAGGGTCGGGACAGGGCTATGGCTACACCTTC	CASSLGSGQGYGYTF
TRBV6-1	TRBJ2-3	NA	once	TGTGCCAGCAGTGCATCCCCTGTGCAGTATTTT	CASSASPVQYF
TRBV27	TRBJ1-5	NA	NA	TGTGCCAGCAGTTTTTGGGGTAGCAATCAGCCCCAGCATTTT	CASSFWGSNQPQHF
TRBV27	TRBJ2-1	NA	NA	TGTGCCAGCAGTTTAGTGGGCAATGAGCAGTTCTTC	CASSLVGNEQFF
TRBV7-9	TRBJ2-7	NA	once	TGTGCCAGCAGCGCTTGGGGGGCCTACGAGCAGTACTTC	CASSAWGAYEQYF
TRBV6-5	TRBJ1-1	NA	NA	TGTGCCAGCAGTTACGCAACAGGCAAAGAGGCTTTCTTT	CASSYATGKEAFF
TRBV7-8	TRBJ2-3	TRBD2	NA	TGTGCCAGCAGCCCTCAAGGACTAGCGGGAGCAGCAGATACGCAGTATTTT	CASSPQGLAGAADTQYF
TRBV7-2	TRBJ1-1	TRBD1	NA	TGTGCCAGCAGCTTATGGACAGGCGAAACTGAAGCTTTCTTT	CASSLWTGETEAFF
TRBV7-9	TRBJ1-2	TRBD1	NA	TGTGCCAGCAGCTTAGAGGCGACAGGGTGGGATGGCTACACCTTC	CASSLEATGWDGYTF
TRBV18	TRBJ2-1	NA	NA	TGTGCCAGCTCCCCAGGATGGGGGGTAGGGATACAGTTCTTC	CASSPGWGVGIQFF
TRBV6-6	TRBJ1-5	NA	NA	TGTGCCAGCAGTTACTCGAACAGGGGCAATCAGCCCCAGCATTTT	CASSYSNRGNQPQHF
TRBV10-3	TRBJ1-1	TRBD1	once	TGTGCCATCTCCACCAGGGGGCTAAACACTGAAGCTTTCTTT	CAISTRGLNTEAFF
TRBV19	TRBJ2-7	NA	once	TGTGCCAGTAGTATTGATCCCCGCAGGGTCCCCTACGAGCAGTACTTC	CASSIDPRRVPYEQYF
TRBV7-9	TRBJ1-4	NA	few	TGTGCCAGCAGCTTATTAGCGGCGGAGGAAAAACTGTTTTTT	CASSLLAAEEKLFF
TRBV14	TRBJ1-3	TRBD1	NA	TGTGCCAGCAGGCGGACAGGTTCCGGAAACACCATATATTTT	CASRRTGSGNTIYF
TRBV4-1	TRBJ2-7	NA	NA	TGCGCCAGCAGCCACGGGAGAGGGGACTACGAGCAGTACTTC	CASSHGRGDYEQYF
TRBV6-5	TRBJ2-7	TRBD1	NA	TGTGCCAGCGGAAGGACAGGGTCCTCCTACGAGCAGTACTTC	CASGRTGSSYEQYF
TRBV5-4	TRBJ2-1	NA	NA	TGTGCCAGCAGCTTTCCGGTCCCTAACAATGAGCAGTTCTTC	CASSFPVPNNEQFF
TRBV6-9	TRBJ2-7	NA	NA	TGTGCCAGCCAGGGACCATACGAGCAGTACTTC	CASQGPYEQYF
TRBV4-2	TRBJ2-2	NA	NA	TGTGCCAGCAGCCGCCCGAGGGGGGAAATCGGGGAGCTGTTTTTT	CASSRPRGEIGELFF
TRBV5-4	TRBJ2-2	NA	few	TGTGCCAGCAGCTTGAGGCGGGGTTTTGGTGACACGAACACCGGGGAGCTGTTTTTT	CASSLRRGFGDTNTGELFF
TRBV18	TRBJ2-5	TRBD2	NA	TGTGCCAGCTCACCACAGCGGGAGGGCCGCGAGACCCAGTACTTC	CASSPQREGRETQYF
TRBV10-3	TRBJ2-7	NA	NA	TGTGCCATCAGTGAGCGGGGAGAGTACGAGCAGTACTTC	CAISERGEYEQYF